This T cell receptor (beta chain) appears in the sequencing data of a study of T cells after yellow fever vaccination. A few counts support this clonotype. The CDR3 covers 15 residues. Germline-derived CDR1 and CDR2 are SGHRS and YFSETQ. V shed 2 bases and J shed 3 bases, with 12 bases lying between them. Each CDR3 protein is one row after TCRdb ran MiXCR on the 5' RACE reads. Of more than 300,000 distinct CDR3 sequences in the sample, approximately 4% are singletons; the top ten hold less than 20%. The chain carries TRBV5-1 and TRBJ2-1, with D perhaps given as TRBD1 or TRBD2 (5 bases each). The sequencing used PBMCs, collected 15 days after the yellow fever booster vaccination. This sequence was found in a man aged 18 to 35 who received the YFV17D yellow fever vaccine. CDR3 in DNA: TGCGCCAGCAGCTTAGGGACGGACCGCTACAATGAGCAGTTCTTC. Its translation: CASSLGTDRYNEQFF.